Listed below are T cell receptor beta chains from one sample, sequenced in a study of tumor-infiltrating lymphocytes in primary liver carcinoma. From the multiplex PCR reads, TCRdb called clonotypes with MiXCR, one entry per CDR3 protein. The sample lists approximately 30,000 distinct CDR3 sequences; 76% were seen once. Sequences were obtained from liver tumor tissue from sampling region 5. These receptors came from a man between 40 and 49 years old with primary liver carcinoma and hepatitis B virus infection. Each CDR3 is given with its conserved first and last residue. D genes are given only for firm matches. The size entry is marked missing in some rows and otherwise reads once, few, many or a size class.

v_gene	j_gene	abundance	d_gene	CDR3aa	CDR3nt
TRBV10-2	TRBJ2-5	NA	NA	CASRIGKFETQYF	TGCGCCAGCAGGATAGGGAAGTTTGAGACCCAATACTTC
TRBV6-6	TRBJ2-5	NA	NA	CASSYSVGLETQYF	TGTGCCAGCAGTTACTCAGTGGGACTGGAGACCCAGTACTTC
TRBV10-3	TRBJ2-7	NA	TRBD2	CAIIKRSGLAAGFSYERYF	TGTGCCATCATCAAACGATCGGGACTAGCGGCAGGGTTCTCCTACGAGCGGTACTTC
TRBV20-1	TRBJ1-2	NA	NA	CSALRVVATDYGYTF	TGCAGTGCTCTGAGGGTGGTCGCAACAGACTATGGCTACACCTTC
TRBV6-2/TRBV6-3	TRBJ2-7	NA	NA	CASSYHLNREYEQYF	TGTGCCAGCAGTTACCATCTAAACAGGGAATACGAGCAGTACTTC
TRBV6-5	TRBJ1-1	NA	NA	CASSHSWAVNTEASF	TGTGCCAGCAGTCACTCGTGGGCAGTGAACACTGAAGCTTCCTTT
TRBV7-8	TRBJ2-7	NA	NA	CVNSLGSGGNYEQYF	TGTGTCAACAGCTTAGGTTCAGGAGGGAACTACGAGCAGTACTTC
TRBV11-2	TRBJ2-7	NA	TRBD1	CAKQLHTGAIYNEQYF	TGTGCCAAGCAGCTTCATACAGGGGCCATATATAACGAGCAGTACTTC
TRBV11-2	TRBJ2-7	many	TRBD1	CASSLVGTGIEQYF	TGTGCCAGCAGCTTAGTAGGGACAGGGATCGAGCAGTACTTC
TRBV12-3/TRBV12-4	TRBJ2-5	NA	TRBD2	CASSRTSGRAQETQYF	TGTGCCAGCAGCCGAACTAGCGGGAGAGCACAAGAGACCCAATACTTC
TRBV4-1	TRBJ1-2	NA	NA	CTSSQGGRSHGYTF	TGCACCAGCAGCCAAGGAGGTCGGAGCCATGGCTACACCTTC
TRBV6-1	TRBJ2-3	NA	NA	CASSVLGGSSSDTQYF	TGTGCCAGCAGTGTGCTTGGCGGGTCTAGCTCAGATACGCAGTATTTT
TRBV6-6	TRBJ2-6	NA	NA	CASSYRSGANVQTF	TGTGCCAGCAGTTACAGGTCGGGGGCCAACGTCCAGACTTTC
TRBV11-1	TRBJ2-5	NA	TRBD1	CVSSGQVEVEAQYF	TGTGTCAGCAGTGGACAGGTGGAAGTGGAGGCCCAGTACTTC
TRBV11-2	TRBJ2-1	NA	NA	CASILYRLFSEQFF	TGCGCTAGCATCTTATACCGGCTATTTAGTGAGCAGTTCTTC
TRBV4-2	TRBJ1-5	NA	NA	CASIQEALLAGATDTQHF	TGTGCCAGCATCCAAGAGGCGCTTCTAGCGGGAGCGACAGATACGCAGCATTTT
TRBV11-1	TRBJ2-7	few	NA	CTSSLCSFYEQYF	TGTACCAGCAGCTTATGCAGTTTCTATGAGCAGTACTTC
TRBV6-5	TRBJ2-5	NA	NA	CARRRDKTRQETQYF	TGTGCCAGAAGGCGGGACAAGACGAGACAAGAGACCCAGTACTTC
TRBV11-2	TRBJ2-4	NA	NA	CVSSPTGASTMATNIQYF	TGTGTCAGCAGCCCAACTGGGGCTTCCACGATGGCCACAAACATTCAGTACTTC
TRBV4-1	TRBJ1-2	NA	TRBD1	CTISQVLRGGYYGYTF	TGCACCATCAGCCAAGTATTGCGAGGGGGCTACTATGGCTACACCTTC
TRBV12-3/TRBV12-4	TRBJ2-5	NA	NA	CTSSLTVGETQYF	TGTACCAGTAGTTTAACGGTTGGGGAGACCCAGTACTTC
TRBV29-1	TRBJ2-2	NA	NA	CRVEDSFHGELFF	TGCAGAGTTGAAGATAGTTTCCACGGGGAGCTGTTTTTT
TRBV5-6	TRBJ2-7	NA	NA	CASSLPDSLHKQYF	TGTGCCAGCAGCCTCCCGGACAGCCTACACAAGCAGTACTTC
TRBV25-1	TRBJ1-2	many	NA	CASSDNYGYTF	TGTGCCAGCAGTGACAACTATGGCTACACCTTC
TRBV2	TRBJ2-2	few	NA	CASSQGPTNTGELFF	TGTGCCAGCAGTCAGGGCCCCACGAACACCGGGGAGCTGTTTTTT
TRBV6-5	TRBJ2-5	many	TRBD1	CASSTGQGAETQYF	TGTGCCAGCAGCACGGGACAGGGGGCAGAGACCCAGTACTTC
TRBV6-5	TRBJ2-7	NA	NA	CASVHSSYKQYF	TGTGCCAGTGTACACTCCTCCTACAAGCAGTACTTC
TRBV29-1	TRBJ2-4	NA	NA	CSVLFSGIQNIQCF	TGCAGCGTTCTTTTTTCGGGGATCCAAAACATTCAGTGCTTC
TRBV11-2	TRBJ2-1	NA	NA	CASSLGKTVYSEQSF	TGTGCCAGCAGCTTGGGCAAAACGGTGTACAGTGAGCAGTCCTTC
TRBV4-2	TRBJ2-3	NA	TRBD2	CGSSQVALLAGATDTQYF	TGTGGAAGCAGCCAAGTGGCGCTCCTAGCGGGAGCGACAGATACGCAGTATTTT
TRBV11-2	TRBJ2-1	NA	NA	CDSSFKHGLGQEWWNYNKQFF	TGTGACAGCAGCTTCAAGCATGGGTTGGGGCAGGAGTGGTGGAACTACAATAAGCAGTTCTTC
TRBV11-2	TRBJ2-7	large	NA	CASSLSSGITYEQYF	TGTGCCAGCAGCTTATCCTCGGGGATTACCTACGAGCAGTACTTC
TRBV10-3	TRBJ1-5	NA	NA	CTNSEYEGDQPQHF	TGTACTAACAGTGAGTATGAGGGCGATCAGCCCCAGCATTTT
TRBV12-3/TRBV12-4	TRBJ2-2	NA	NA	CASSPQSAGELFF	TGTGCCAGCAGCCCCCAGTCAGCCGGAGAGCTTTTTTTT
TRBV7-8	TRBJ2-7	once	NA	CASSFYSAYEQCF	TGTGCCAGCAGCTTTTACTCCGCCTACGAGCAGTGCTTC
TRBV5-1	TRBJ2-7	many	NA	CASSPPGSGEQYF	TGCGCCAGCAGCCCCCCCGGATCGGGGGAGCAGTACTTC
TRBV6-2/TRBV6-3	TRBJ2-1	NA	NA	CANSSPPLRYNEQFF	TGTGCCAACAGTTCCCCCCCTTTACGGTACAACGAGCAGTTCTTC
TRBV5-6	TRBJ1-2	NA	NA	CASSMYRAPGCTF	TGTGCCAGCAGCATGTACAGGGCGCCGGGCTGCACCTTC
TRBV6-2/TRBV6-3	TRBJ2-1	NA	TRBD2	CASTGVWEGLRGNEQFF	TGTGCCAGCACGGGTGTGTGGGAGGGCCTAAGGGGAAACGAGCAGTTCTTC
TRBV5-4	TRBJ2-3	NA	TRBD2	CASSGLAGGRPDAQYF	TGCGCCAGCAGCGGTCTAGCGGGAGGGCGCCCAGATGCGCAGTATTTT
TRBV5-1	TRBJ2-5	few	NA	CASSLQSLGQEAQYF	TGCGCCAGCAGCCTACAGTCCCTTGGCCAAGAGGCCCAGTACTTC
TRBV4-3	TRBJ2-7	NA	NA	CTSSQGRETPYEQYF	TGCACCAGCAGCCAAGGTCGGGAGACTCCATACGAGCAGTACTTC
TRBV20-1	TRBJ2-7	NA	TRBD1	CSARDRVRQGVGEQYF	TGCAGTGCTAGAGATCGAGTAAGGCAGGGGGTGGGGGAGCAGTACTTC
TRBV4-2	TRBJ2-7	NA	TRBD2	CASSQEGLAGGPPYEQYF	TGTGCCAGCAGCCAAGAGGGACTAGCGGGAGGCCCCCCCTACGAGCAGTACTTT
TRBV6-5	TRBJ1-1	NA	NA	CASRTGLPNTEASF	TGTGCAAGCAGAACCGGACTTCCGAACACTGAAGCTTCCTTT
TRBV6-1	TRBJ1-5	NA	TRBD1	CAGSGPGGRTGGDQPQHF	TGTGCCGGTAGTGGCCCAGGGGGGCGGACAGGGGGCGATCAACCCCAGCATTTT
TRBV7-9	TRBJ1-1	many	NA	CASSPRDLPGNTEAFF	TGTGCCAGCAGCCCAAGGGACCTCCCCGGGAACACTGAAGCTTTCTTT
TRBV5-4	TRBJ2-2	NA	TRBD1	CASSRQDRNTGVLFF	TGTGCCAGCAGCAGACAGGACAGGAACACCGGGGTGTTGTTTTTT
TRBV5-1	TRBJ1-2	NA	NA	CAISSGASYGCTF	NA
TRBV6-1	TRBJ1-2	NA	NA	CAGSEALLGYTF	TGTGCCGGCAGTGAAGCGCTCTTAGGCTACACTTTC
TRBV6-1	TRBJ2-1	few	TRBD1	CASNAQCGQGGEQFF	TGTGCCAGCAATGCGCAGTGCGGACAGGGCGGTGAGCAGTTCTTC
TRBV6-1	TRBJ1-1	NA	NA	CASSPRTVMNTDAFF	TGTGCCAGTAGTCCCCGGACAGTCATGAACACTGACGCTTTCTTT
TRBV5-4	TRBJ2-2	NA	TRBD1	CASSRQDRYTWELFF	TGTGCCAGCAGCAGACAGGACAGGTACACCTGGGAGCTGTTTTTT
TRBV6-5	TRBJ2-7	NA	NA	CVSPTSRTAYEQYF	TGTGTCAGCCCTACTAGCAGGACGGCCTACGAGCAGTACTTC
TRBV11-1	TRBJ2-3	NA	NA	CASSLGTSPLTQYF	TGTGCCAGTAGCCTCGGGACTTCCCCACTTACGCAGTATTTT
TRBV4-3	TRBJ2-7	NA	NA	CANSQDRETHYEQYF	TGTGCCAACAGCCAAGATCGGGAGACTCACTACGAGCAGTACTTC
TRBV29-1	TRBJ2-1	NA	NA	CSVEEVGDNGQFF	TGCAGCGTTGAAGAAGTGGGGGACAATGGGCAGTTCTTC
TRBV5-4	TRBJ2-2	NA	NA	CASSLVPGSNTGKLFF	TGTGCCAGCAGCTTGGTCCCAGGGTCGAACACCGGGAAGCTGTTTTTT
TRBV6-4	TRBJ1-2	many	TRBD1	CASSTGEGYGYTF	TGTGCCAGCAGCACAGGGGAAGGCTATGGCTACACCTTC
TRBV11-2	TRBJ1-1	NA	NA	CACTLTANTEAFF	TGTGCCTGCACGCTGACCGCGAACACTGAAGCTTTCTTT